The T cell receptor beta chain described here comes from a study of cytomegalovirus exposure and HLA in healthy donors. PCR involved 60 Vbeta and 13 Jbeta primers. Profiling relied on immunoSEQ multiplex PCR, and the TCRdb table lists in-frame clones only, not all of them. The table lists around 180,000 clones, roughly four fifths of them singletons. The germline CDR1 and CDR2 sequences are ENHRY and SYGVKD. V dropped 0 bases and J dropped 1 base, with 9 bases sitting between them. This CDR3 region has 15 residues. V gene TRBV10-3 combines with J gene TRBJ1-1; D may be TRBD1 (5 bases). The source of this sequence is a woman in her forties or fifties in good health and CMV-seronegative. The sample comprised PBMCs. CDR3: CAISESWGGNTEAFF. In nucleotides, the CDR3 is TGTGCCATCAGTGAGTCGTGGGGCGGGAACACTGAAGCTTTCTTT.